The 26 T cell receptor beta chains below were found in one sample sequenced in a study of T cell responses to AZD1222 COVID-19 vaccine (dated by TCRdb to the early 2020s). Library prep was done by the immunoSEQ multiplex PCR assay. TCRdb retrieved this table from immuneACCESS and kept in-frame rearrangements only. Not all clones are present; in checked studies, unresolved V genes account for under half, and no reason is known for the remainder. For this sample the table gives roughly 180,000 clones, of which nearly 95% were detected only once. The ten largest make up roughly 2% of the sample. According to the study, the label for this sample's time point signals: about 28 days (+/-7) after the second vaccine dose. The specimen comprised peripheral blood, sampled 28 days after the second AZD1222 dose. These receptors were obtained from an adult who received the AZD1222 COVID-19 vaccine.

The chain combines TRBV6-5 with TRBJ1-2; TRBD1 matches 10 bases. Germline trimming cut 2 bases from V and 3 bases from J; bases unmatched to any gene: 3. The CDR3 length is 15 residues. Germline values: CDR1 MNHEY, CDR2 SVGAGI. The CDR3 is CASSYAGTGDYGYTF. DNA for the CDR3: TGTGCCAGCAGTTACGCCGGGACAGGGGACTATGGCTACACCTTC.

This chain uses TRBV5-1 with TRBJ1-2, with 7 positions matching TRBD1. Looked up from germline, CDR1 is SGHRS and CDR2 is YFSETQ. J was trimmed by 2 bases and V by 4 bases; bases with no gene match: 2. This CDR3 is built from 13 residues. The CDR3 region is CASSPGQNYGYTF. The DNA for the CDR3 is TGCGCCAGCAGCCCGGGACAGAACTATGGCTACACCTTC.

The table lists this clone with a count of one. The chain uses TRBV9 and TRBJ1-1; D unresolved. CDR1 is SGDLS and CDR2 is YYNGEE in the germline V gene. The CDR3 is 13 residues long. The V end was cut by 0 bases, the J end by 4 bases, with 7 bases between. DNA for the CDR3: TGTGCCAGCAGCGTAGTGGGGATCACTGAAGCTTTCTTT. Translation: CASSVVGITEAFF.

The chain carries TRBV5-1 and TRBJ1-6; weak D call: TRBD1 (5 bases). V lost 7 bases to trimming and J lost 8 bases, with 13 bases between them. CDR3 size: 13 residues. Germline assignment: CDR1 SGHRS and CDR2 YFSETQ. Written as DNA, the CDR3 is TGCGCCAGCGCGGTTCAGGGCGATTCACCCCTCCACTTT. Translated, it gives CASAVQGDSPLHF.

The rearrangement uses TRBV9 and TRBJ1-5; D unclear. This CDR3 is built from 15 residues. V lost 4 bases, J lost 1 base, and 12 bases lay in between. CDR1 and CDR2 (germline): SGDLS, YYNGEE. CDR3 protein: CASSPAVGSNQPQHF. DNA for the CDR3: TGTGCCAGCAGCCCCGCGGTGGGGAGCAATCAGCCCCAGCATTTT.

This chain connects TRBV11-2 to TRBJ1-1; 8 nucleotides align to TRBD1. Germline assignment: CDR1 SGHAT and CDR2 FQNNGV. CDR3 length: 15 amino acids. Losses at the gene ends were 7 bases for V and 0 bases for J; bases not matched to a gene: 7. This CDR3 is CASTRQGLMNTEAFF. In DNA form, the CDR3 reads TGTGCCAGCACTCGACAGGGGTTGATGAACACTGAAGCTTTCTTT.

Only a few counts were recorded for this clone. The chain joins TRBV11-3 to TRBJ1-1, with 9 nucleotides matching TRBD1. The germline V gene has CDR1 SGHNT and CDR2 YENEEA. V lost 5 bases to trimming and J lost 4 bases; unmatched junction nucleotides: 5. The CDR3 has 14 amino acids. The CDR3 DNA reads as TGTGCCAGCAGCAACAGGGGGCAGGGCACTGAAGCTTTCTTT. Translation: CASSNRGQGTEAFF.

V is TRBV3-1 (or the pseudogene TRBV3-2) and J is TRBJ1-2; TRBD1 aligns across 8 bases. With V trimmed by 4 bases and J by 7 bases, 8 bases remained unmatched. The CDR3 consists of 14 residues. Germline V gene sequence: CDR1 LGHDT, CDR2 YNNKEL (reference sequence). CDR3 sequence: CASSPQGANSGYTF. In DNA form, the CDR3 reads TGTGCCAGCAGCCCTCAGGGGGCAAACAGTGGCTACACCTTC.

V and J are TRBV12-5 and TRBJ2-3, with 9 bases that match TRBD1. The CDR3 runs 15 residues. CDR1 LGHNT and CDR2 FRNRAP come from the germline V gene. J gave up 2 bases and V 6 bases, and 6 bases lay outside the gene matches. The DNA for the CDR3 is TGTGCTAGTGGACAGGGGGCGAAATTCACAGATACGCAGTATTTT. Protein sequence: CASGQGAKFTDTQYF.

This chain connects TRBV12-3 or TRBV12-4 to TRBJ1-2, with a weak D call TRBD1 (6 bases). The length of the CDR3 is 13 residues. V lost 2 bases, J lost 4 bases, and 8 bases lay in between. The CDR3 loop is CASSLKTGYGYTF. The CDR3 nucleotides are TGTGCCAGCAGTTTAAAGACAGGCTATGGCTACACCTTC.

The rearrangement uses TRBV28 and TRBJ1-2; tentatively, D is TRBD1 (6 bases). The CDR3 has 16 amino acids. With 6 bases removed from V and 3 bases from J, the gap between germline ends came to 20 bases. Germline lookup yields CDR1 MDHEN and CDR2 SYDVKM. This CDR3 reads CASRAGAGADYYGYTF. CDR3 nucleotides: TGTGCCAGCAGGGCCGGGGCGGGGGCGGATTACTATGGCTACACCTTC.

This chain links TRBV6-5 with TRBJ1-2; possibly TRBD1 for D (5 bases). Trimming took 8 bases from V and 2 from J, leaving 15 bases between them. This CDR3 spans 14 amino acids. CDR1 is MNHEY and CDR2 is SVGAGI in the germline V gene. CDR3 DNA sequence: TGTGCCAGCTCCCCGGGGGAGGGAAACTATGGCTACACCTTC. This sequence encodes CASSPGEGNYGYTF.

V gene TRBV6-6 combines with J gene TRBJ1-3; D gene ambiguous. CDR1 is MNHNY, CDR2 SVGAGI, per germline (reference sequence). Trimming removed 6 bases at V and 0 bases at J, with 9 bases between. This CDR3 has 14 amino acids. The CDR3 is CASSPLYSGNTIYF. CDR3 coding DNA: TGTGCCAGCAGCCCACTGTACTCTGGAAACACCATATATTTT.

The chain is built from TRBV3-1 (or the pseudogene TRBV3-2) and TRBJ1-6; D is possibly TRBD1 (6 bases). This CDR3 is 17 amino acids long. Germline V lookup: CDR1 LGHDT, CDR2 YNNKEL (reference sequence). V lost 3 bases and J 3 bases, leaving 15 bases between the germline ends. CDR3 nucleotide sequence: TGTGCCAGCAGCCACTTAGACAGGCAGGGCTATAATTCACCCCTCCACTTT. Residues: CASSHLDRQGYNSPLHF.

The CDR3 nucleotides are TGTGCCAGCAGCCTCCAGGAGGGGGCTGGCGAGCAGTACTTC. It yields the protein CASSLQEGAGEQYF. V and J are TRBV11-2 and TRBJ2-7, with a weak D call TRBD1 (7 bases). Between the trimmed V and J ends, which lost 5 bases and 6 bases, there was a span of 17 bases. This CDR3 is 14 amino acids long. Germline V CDR1 and CDR2: SGHAT, FQNNGV.

The count of this clone is one. This CDR3 is CASSFGLAGEETQYF. The CDR3 region has the DNA TGTGCCAGCAGCTTTGGGCTAGCTGGAGAAGAGACCCAGTACTTC. The chain links TRBV11-3 to TRBJ2-5, with TRBD2 as a possible D gene (5 bases). V was cut by 3 bases and J by 3 bases, with 14 bases left in between. Germline-derived CDR1 and CDR2 are SGHNT and YENEEA. The CDR3 spans 15 residues.

As regards this clone: Other DNA sequences in the same sample also yield this CDR3. The rearrangement joins TRBV29-1 to TRBJ2-2, with TRBD1 matching 9 bases. This CDR3 has 14 amino acids. V trimming: 6 bases; J trimming: 4 bases; junction bases outside the gene matches: 6. Germline CDR1 reads SQVTM; CDR2 reads ANQGSEA. The CDR3 protein is CSVRGQGGTGELFF. CDR3 nucleotide sequence: TGCAGCGTGCGGGGACAGGGTGGCACCGGGGAGCTGTTTTTT.

The J gene is TRBJ1-1, the V gene TRBV2; maybe TRBD1 (6 bases). V dropped 2 bases and J dropped 4 bases, with 8 bases sitting between them. This CDR3 region has 13 residues. Germline CDR1 and CDR2: SNHLY and FYNNEI. The DNA of the CDR3 is TGTGCCAGCAGTGAACAGGGGTTCACTGAAGCTTTCTTT. It translates to CASSEQGFTEAFF.

The CDR3 region is CATSSDRGGGGYTF. CDR3 bases: TGTGCCACCAGCAGCGACAGGGGAGGGGGTGGCTACACCTTC. The J gene is TRBJ1-2, the V gene TRBV15; 8 bases agree with TRBD1. Germline-derived CDR1 and CDR2 are LNHNV and YYDKDF (reference sequence). Trimming at V came to 3 bases and at J to 7 bases, leaving 7 bases not matched to a gene. The CDR3 sequence is 14 residues long.

V usage is TRBV19 and J usage is TRBJ1-3, with D unclear. Germline lookup yields CDR1 LNHDA and CDR2 SQIVND (reference sequence). Trimming stripped 4 bases from V and 2 bases from J, with 3 bases between. This CDR3 spans 12 amino acids. CDR3 DNA sequence: TGTGCCAGTAGTAACGCTGGAAACACCATATATTTT. It codes for CASSNAGNTIYF.

The gene calls are TRBV28 and TRBJ2-1; 8 positions agree with TRBD2. J gave up 9 bases and V 5 bases, and 9 bases lay outside the gene matches. Germline CDR1 MDHEN, CDR2 SYDVKM. The CDR3 totals 14 residues. The CDR3 reads CASSPSGRWGEQFF. The CDR3 bases are TGTGCCAGCAGTCCAAGCGGGAGATGGGGTGAGCAGTTCTTC.

Of note for this clone: Different DNA sequences within this sample yield the same CDR3. The chain joins TRBV5-6 to TRBJ1-2; D not certain. V lost 0 bases to trimming and J lost 2 bases, with 5 bases between them. The germline V gene encodes CDR1 SGHDT and CDR2 YYEEEE. This CDR3 has 13 residues. As DNA, the CDR3 is TGTGCCAGCAGCTTGGGAGAGAACTATGGCTACACCTTC. Translated, it gives CASSLGENYGYTF.

The chain employs TRBV4-2 and TRBJ2-1; TRBD2 matches 7 bases. Losses at the gene ends were 0 bases for V and 3 bases for J; bases not matched to a gene: 5. The germline CDR1 and CDR2 sequences are LGHNA and YNFKEQ. CDR3 size: 16 residues. In DNA, the CDR3 is TGTGCCAGCAGCCAAGATAGAACGGGAGGCTACAATGAGCAGTTCTTC. As protein: CASSQDRTGGYNEQFF.

The CDR3 sequence: CASTGGPDYGYTF. The CDR3 DNA follows: TGTGCCAGTACCGGGGGGCCGGACTATGGCTACACCTTC. V is TRBV19 and J is TRBJ1-2, with D tentatively TRBD1 (6 bases). The CDR3 is 13 amino acids. CDR1 is LNHDA and CDR2 is SQIVND in the germline V gene (reference sequence). The germline V and J ends were trimmed by 7 bases and 3 bases, with 12 bases remaining between them.

J is TRBJ2-3 and V is TRBV27; no clear D gene. Trimming cost V 5 bases and J 4 bases, with 7 bases left between them. Germline V gives CDR1 MNHEY, CDR2 SMNVEV (reference sequence). This CDR3 spans 12 amino acids. The CDR3 spells CASSLPADTQYF. Written as DNA, the CDR3 is TGTGCCAGCAGTCTGCCGGCAGATACGCAGTATTTT.

As concerns this clone: One end of the junction varies from germline; a read error may be responsible. The chain employs TRBV12-5 and TRBJ2-7; 7 positions match TRBD1. The CDR3 totals 16 residues. Germline V gene lookup returns CDR1 LGHNT and CDR2 FRNRAP. CDR3 DNA sequence: TGTGCTAGTGGTTTGGAAACGACAGGGTGCCTGGACTCTACCCGCTTC. As protein: CASGLETTGCLDSTRF.